This is a list of T cell receptor beta chains from one sample in a study of neurological immune-mediated disorders. In TCRdb, the 5' RACE reads were re-called with MiXCR into one record per CDR3 protein. The sample includes under 90,000 distinct CDR3 sequences, 10% to 13% of them seen just once. The sequenced material came from PBMCs. Receptors originate from a middle-aged man in good health. The CDR3 runs from the conserved cysteine through the conserved F or W. A D gene is named only where the DNA matches it firmly. Clone size is shown for a subset of rows, as once, few, many or a class of expanded clone.

size	D	V	length	J	DNA	CDR3
many	-	TRBV7-2	17	TRBJ1-3	TGTGCCAGCAGCTTAGTTCCCCTGCGGACCTCTGGAAACACCATATATTTT	CASSLVPLRTSGNTIYF
many	TRBD1	TRBV5-1	14	TRBJ2-2	TGCGCCAGCAGCTTGAGGACAGGGCCCGGGGAGCTGTTTTTT	CASSLRTGPGELFF
-	-	TRBV4-1	16	TRBJ2-3	TGCGCCAGCAGCCAAGATATAGGGCAGGTTGCGGATACGCAGTATTTT	CASSQDIGQVADTQYF
many	TRBD2	TRBV25-1	20	TRBJ2-1	TGTGCCAGCAGTGAATATAAGGGACTAGCGGGGGGGCCGAGGGGTAATGAGCAGTTCTTC	CASSEYKGLAGGPRGNEQFF
many	-	TRBV5-1	13	TRBJ2-7	TGCGCCAGCAGCCCCGACGGGGGCAGAGAGCAGTACTTC	CASSPDGGREQYF
many	TRBD2	TRBV5-1	18	TRBJ2-2	TGCGCCAGCAGCTTGAGATCGGGGACTAGCGACAGTCATGGGGAGCTGTTTTTT	CASSLRSGTSDSHGELFF
many	-	TRBV5-1	13	TRBJ1-1	TGCGCCAGCAGCTTACGGACACTCACTGAAGCTTTCTTT	CASSLRTLTEAFF
many	TRBD2	TRBV25-1	20	TRBJ2-1	TGTGCCAGCAGTGAAATCGGCGGGGGGCTTACCCAGAGCTCCTACAATGAGCAGTTCTTC	CASSEIGGGLTQSSYNEQFF
many	TRBD2	TRBV5-1	15	TRBJ2-1	TGCGCCAGCAGCTTGGCGGCGGGGGGGCCGGGAGAGCAGTTCTTC	CASSLAAGGPGEQFF
many	TRBD2	TRBV20-1	15	TRBJ2-1	TGCATCACGACTAGCGGGAATCTCTCCTACAATGAGCAGTTCTTC	CITTSGNLSYNEQFF
many	-	TRBV6-6	14	TRBJ2-7	TGTGCCAGCAGTTACTCACAGGGTCCCTACGAGCAGTACTTC	CASSYSQGPYEQYF
many	-	TRBV10-3	12	TRBJ2-3	TGTGCCATCAGTGGGGGCACAGATACGCAGTATTTT	CAISGGTDTQYF
many	-	TRBV29-1	13	TRBJ2-1	TGCAGCGGATGGGGGGGGGCCTCAAATGAGCAGTTCTTC	CSGWGGASNEQFF
many	TRBD1	TRBV4-1	16	TRBJ2-1	TGCGCCAGCAGCCAAGATAGGGACAGTAACCCCAATGAGCAGTTCTTC	CASSQDRDSNPNEQFF
many	-	TRBV10-3	14	TRBJ2-7	TGTGCCATCAGTGAGACCGATTCCACCTACGAGCAGTACTTC	CAISETDSTYEQYF
many	-	TRBV14	14	TRBJ2-7	TGTGCCAACAGCCAAGGTTTATCGTCCTACGAGCAGTACTTC	CANSQGLSSYEQYF
many	TRBD1	TRBV10-3	17	TRBJ1-2	TGTGCCATCAGTGACCCCGGGACAGGGGCCGACCCCTATGGCTACACCTTC	CAISDPGTGADPYGYTF
many	TRBD1	TRBV7-2	14	TRBJ2-7	TGTGCCAGCAGCCCCGGGACAGGGTGGAACGAGCAGTACTTC	CASSPGTGWNEQYF
few	-	TRBV20-1	13	TRBJ1-2	TGCAGTGCTGGAGGCGGGGGCGACTATGGCTACACCTTC	CSAGGGGDYGYTF
many	-	TRBV5-1	15	TRBJ2-3	TGCGCCAGCAGCTTTAACGGTCGGTACACAGATACGCAGTATTTT	CASSFNGRYTDTQYF
many	-	TRBV9	16	TRBJ2-1	TGTGCCAGCAGCTTTCCAGAGACGGGCCCCTACAATGAGCAGTTCTTC	CASSFPETGPYNEQFF
many	-	TRBV12-3/TRBV12-4	14	TRBJ1-1	TGTGCCAGCCGGAGACAGGAGTTAAACACTGAAGCTTTCTTT	CASRRQELNTEAFF
-	-	TRBV20-1	16	TRBJ2-1	TGCAGTGCTAGAGATGGGCGGACCATCGGGTTCAATGAGCAGTTCTTC	CSARDGRTIGFNEQFF
many	TRBD1	TRBV12-3/TRBV12-4	13	TRBJ2-7	TGTGCCAGTTCAACGGGACAGGGCTACGAGCAGTACTTC	CASSTGQGYEQYF
many	-	TRBV21-1	15	TRBJ2-7	TGTGCCAGCAGCCCGCCCGGGGGGCCGTTCTACGAGCAGTACTTC	CASSPPGGPFYEQYF
many	-	TRBV9	14	TRBJ2-1	TGTGCCAGCAGCGTAAGTCCATCCTACAATGAGCAGTTCTTC	CASSVSPSYNEQFF
many	TRBD2	TRBV5-1	16	TRBJ2-7	TGCGCCAGCAGCCCCAGGACTAGCGGGTCCTCCTACGAGCAGTACTTC	CASSPRTSGSSYEQYF